This T cell receptor beta chain originates from a study of T cells in Graves' hyperthyroidism and ophthalmopathy. General study points: Ophthalmopathy cases were set apart from stable hyperthyroidism by a 13 V-J model.

Researchers amplified the TCR beta CDR3 regions from RNA transcripts. Carried out on the TCR CDR3, a first-round RT-PCR used the HTBI primer set. TCRdb re-analysed the multiplex PCR reads in MiXCR, keeping a single row per CDR3 protein. The table includes roughly 640,000 distinct CDR3 sequences, about 16% detected once. This clonotype was counted ten times or more. Antigen unknown. CDR1 and CDR2 from the germline V gene are SEHNR and FQNEAQ (reference sequence). There are 14 residues in the CDR3. V was pared by 5 bases and J by 7 bases, with 10 bases of the junction left unmatched. This sequence joins TRBV7-9 and TRBJ1-2; TRBD1 aligns across 7 bases. The receptor comes from a woman aged 40 to 50 with Graves' ophthalmopathy. The sequenced sample consisted of blood. CDR3 loop: CASSLQGSFVGYTF. The CDR3, as DNA: TGTGCCAGCAGCCTACAGGGGAGCTTTGTTGGCTACACCTTC.